These T cell receptor beta chains were read from a single sample in a study of blood T cells in healthy people across ages. TCRdb itself ran the 5' RACE reads through MiXCR, one entry per CDR3 protein. In the table there are around 1.5 million distinct CDR3 sequences, approximately 59% of which are singletons. The sample consisted of blood. The receptors here all came from a man aged 18 to 30 in good health. The conserved cysteine and the conserved F or W are not part of the CDR3 here. Part of the rows lack a size; the others show once, few, many or a class for expanded clones.

TRBV18	TRBJ2-7	-	ASSRTAGIGEQY
TRBV2	TRBJ2-5	-	ANRAGTSETQY
TRBV7-9	TRBJ1-2	-	ASRSGVEDSLYGYT
TRBV6-7	TRBJ1-5	once	ASSFSGQGASKGGNQPQH
TRBV20-1	-	-	SADRDRSYEQY
TRBV24-1	TRBJ2-7	-	ATSRTGADGEQY
TRBV29-1	TRBJ2-6	-	SVLKWGAGANVLT
TRBV7-2	TRBJ2-7	-	ASSLRQGYHEQY
TRBV3-1	TRBJ1-5	few	ASSQDSSRHQPQH
TRBV10-3	TRBJ2-2	-	AISSSGPGELF
TRBV21-1	TRBJ2-1	-	ASSKVVGLAGVEQF
TRBV29-1	TRBJ2-3	-	SAATGTSTDTQY
TRBV4-1	TRBJ2-7	few	ASSQDQGAPLEQY
TRBV5-1	TRBJ1-2	-	ASSLAGGQGVYGYT
TRBV5-1	TRBJ2-1	few	ASSLSLDEQF
TRBV20-1	-	-	SASGQKKTYEQY
TRBV4-1	TRBJ1-5	-	ASSQLITGSQPQH
TRBV4-3	TRBJ1-2	-	ASSQGAKGQLGYGYT
TRBV6-5	TRBJ2-7	once	ASSSKRGGTRGNEQY
TRBV3-1	-	-	ASSHLAEGTYEQF
TRBV3-1	TRBJ2-1	few	ASSDDRVNNEQF
TRBV20-1	TRBJ2-5	-	SARNSGGIQETQY
TRBV4-1	TRBJ2-2	-	ASSQSRLAGDYTGELF
TRBV20-1	TRBJ2-1	-	SARDVFYNEQF
TRBV29-1	TRBJ2-7	-	SVEGGVVGAYEQY
TRBV7-2	TRBJ2-7	-	ASSEHGYEQY
TRBV29-1	TRBJ1-1	-	SGLKGMAF
TRBV7-2	TRBJ1-6	-	ASSQQGRNSPLH
TRBV7-9	TRBJ2-1	-	ASNLVGPSKEQF
TRBV29-1	TRBJ2-3	-	SVESLTDTQY
TRBV10-3	TRBJ2-1	-	AIRGTSGRAANERF
TRBV5-1	TRBJ2-7	many	ASSLTSGPYEQY
TRBV20-1	TRBJ2-7	once	SAPTGFNSYEQY
TRBV20-1	TRBJ2-1	-	SARPGGVGLEQF
TRBV27	TRBJ2-7	-	ASSLSGNLGRAYEQY
TRBV7-2	TRBJ2-2	-	ASSLGTVSTGELF
TRBV11-2	TRBJ2-3	-	ASSQPGLAGTTSTDTQY
TRBV6-2/TRBV6-3	TRBJ2-7	-	ASSYSNWTASYEQY
TRBV15	TRBJ2-3	-	ATSREGFTDTQY
TRBV29-1	TRBJ2-1	-	SVGPQLGGATQF
TRBV29-1	TRBJ1-1	few	SVEDAGINPEAF
TRBV29-1	TRBJ2-3	-	SAEGQASTDTQY
TRBV27	TRBJ2-5	-	ASSLSGGWSQY
TRBV29-1	TRBJ2-1	-	SVEITQGSNEQF
TRBV20-1	TRBJ2-1	-	SARDPLLADSYNEQF
TRBV25-1	TRBJ1-4	-	ASSDHRGRGEKLF
TRBV28	TRBJ2-7	-	ASSLYHRATSYEQY
TRBV6-5	TRBJ2-5	-	ASSNFRQGKETQY
TRBV2	TRBJ2-1	-	ASSPSRAGEQF
TRBV20-1	TRBJ2-1	-	SARETSGVDNEQF
TRBV5-6	TRBJ2-5	-	ASSADWGLAQY